The rows below give T cell receptor beta chains drawn from one sample of a study of blood T cells in healthy people across ages. TCRdb used MiXCR to reprocess the 5' RACE reads, holding one entry per CDR3 protein. The repertoire includes 600,000 or so distinct CDR3 sequences, about 28% of them detected once, and around 16% sits in the top ten. Sequences were obtained from blood. These receptors were collected from a woman of 80 years or more in good health. The CDR3 runs from the conserved cysteine through the conserved F or W. The D gene is left open where the match is weak. Some rows mark clone size as missing; the rest say once, few, many or name a class of expanded clone.

length: 14; D: TRBD2; V: TRBV7-9; J: TRBJ2-1; size: few; DNA: TGTGCCAGCAACCCGGGACTAGCTATCAATGAGCAGTTCTTC; CDR3: CASNPGLAINEQFF
length: 14; D: NA; V: TRBV10-3; J: TRBJ2-3; size: NA; DNA: TGTGCCATCAGTGAGTCGGAATTCACAGATACGCAGTATTTT; CDR3: CAISESEFTDTQYF
length: 17; D: NA; V: TRBV4-2; J: TRBJ2-1; size: many; DNA: TGTGCCAGCAGCCAAGAGGCCCCACCCGGGTCCCGAAATGAGCAGTTCTTC; CDR3: CASSQEAPPGSRNEQFF
length: 15; D: TRBD2; V: TRBV4-3; J: TRBJ2-3; size: many; DNA: TGCGCCAGCAGCCAAGGGCGGGGGGGCCTAGATACGCAGTATTTT; CDR3: CASSQGRGGLDTQYF
length: 14; D: TRBD1; V: TRBV28; J: TRBJ1-2; size: NA; DNA: TGTGTCAGCAGGAGGACAGGCGGCAACTATGGCTACACCTTC; CDR3: CVSRRTGGNYGYTF
length: 11; D: NA; V: TRBV20-1; J: TRBJ1-2; size: many; DNA: TGCAGTGCTAGAGATCCCTATGGCTACACCTTC; CDR3: CSARDPYGYTF
length: 16; D: NA; V: TRBV10-3; J: TRBJ2-1; size: many; DNA: TGTGCCATCAGTGACTCCGGGGCACCAAGGTACAATGAGCAGTTCTTC; CDR3: CAISDSGAPRYNEQFF
length: 18; D: TRBD1; V: TRBV15; J: TRBJ1-3; size: once; DNA: TGTGCCACCAGCAGAGATGACGGGACAGCATACTCTGGAAACACCATATATTTT; CDR3: CATSRDDGTAYSGNTIYF
length: 15; D: TRBD2; V: TRBV9; J: TRBJ2-5; size: many; DNA: TGTGCCAGCACCGTGGCTGGCGGGGGAACGGAGACCCAGTACTTC; CDR3: CASTVAGGGTETQYF
length: 13; D: TRBD1; V: TRBV5-5; J: TRBJ2-5; size: NA; DNA: TGTGCCAGCAGCCTAACAGGGGTTAGGACCCAGTACTTC; CDR3: CASSLTGVRTQYF
length: 15; D: NA; V: TRBV5-5; J: TRBJ1-1; size: NA; DNA: TGTGCCAGCAGCTTCGGGTGGAGAGGGAACACTGAAGCTTTCTTT; CDR3: CASSFGWRGNTEAFF
length: 14; D: NA; V: TRBV5-4; J: TRBJ2-1; size: NA; DNA: TGTGCCAGCAGCTTGGATGGTCCGCGGAATGAGCAGTTCTTC; CDR3: CASSLDGPRNEQFF
length: 15; D: NA; V: TRBV3-1; J: TRBJ2-6; size: many; DNA: TGTGCCAGCAGCCCTCACATCTCTGGGGCCAACGTCCTGACTTTC; CDR3: CASSPHISGANVLTF
length: 13; D: NA; V: TRBV3-1; J: TRBJ1-2; size: many; DNA: TGTGCCAGCAGCCAACAGGGCGTCTATGGCTACACCTTC; CDR3: CASSQQGVYGYTF
length: 13; D: NA; V: TRBV7-2; J: TRBJ2-3; size: many; DNA: TGTGCCAGCAGCTTCGGGGCCACAGATACGCAGTATTTT; CDR3: CASSFGATDTQYF
length: 15; D: TRBD2; V: TRBV7-2; J: TRBJ2-1; size: NA; DNA: TGTGCCAGCAGCCCCCTAGCGGGAGCGTTTGATGAGCAGTTCTTC; CDR3: CASSPLAGAFDEQFF
length: 14; D: TRBD1; V: TRBV9; J: TRBJ1-4; size: NA; DNA: TGTGCCAGCAGCGTAGGACAGGGGTGGGAAAAACTGTTTTTT; CDR3: CASSVGQGWEKLFF
length: 14; D: NA; V: TRBV20-1; J: TRBJ2-3; size: NA; DNA: TGCAGTGCTACATTTGGGGGGCCCACAGATACGCAGTATTTT; CDR3: CSATFGGPTDTQYF
length: 14; D: TRBD1; V: TRBV20-1; J: TRBJ1-5; size: many; DNA: TGCAGTGCTACCCGGGACAGGGGCTATCAGCCCCAGCATTTT; CDR3: CSATRDRGYQPQHF
length: 15; D: NA; V: TRBV7-2; J: TRBJ2-5; size: many; DNA: TGTGCCAGCAGCCTCCCCCCAACGGGTAAAGAGACCCAGTACTTC; CDR3: CASSLPPTGKETQYF
length: 17; D: TRBD2; V: TRBV12-3/TRBV12-4; J: TRBJ2-5; size: many; DNA: TGTGCCAGCAGTTTGAGGGGCTCGGGGGGGGGAACAGAGACCCAGTACTTC; CDR3: CASSLRGSGGGTETQYF
length: 17; D: TRBD1; V: TRBV5-1; J: TRBJ2-1; size: NA; DNA: TGCGCCAGCAGCCCCGGGCCGGGACAGCTTGAGAACAATGAGCAGTTCTTC; CDR3: CASSPGPGQLENNEQFF
length: 12; D: NA; V: TRBV20-1; J: TRBJ2-1; size: many; DNA: TGCAGTGCCACGCGCGGGACAGATGAGCAGTTCTTC; CDR3: CSATRGTDEQFF
length: 16; D: TRBD2; V: TRBV5-6; J: TRBJ2-5; size: NA; DNA: TGTGCCAGCAGCTCCTATTCGAGCGGGAGGGGAGAGACCCAGTACTTC; CDR3: CASSSYSSGRGETQYF
length: 12; D: NA; V: TRBV7-2; J: TRBJ1-2; size: many; DNA: TGTGCCAGCAGCTATAACAGGGATGGCTACACCTTC; CDR3: CASSYNRDGYTF
length: 13; D: NA; V: TRBV5-1; J: TRBJ2-1; size: many; DNA: TGCGCCACTACACCCGCGGGTGGGAATGAGCAGTTCTTC; CDR3: CATTPAGGNEQFF
length: 14; D: NA; V: TRBV5-6; J: TRBJ2-1; size: many; DNA: TGTGCCACAATACTACAAGGTTCCTACAATGAGCAGTTCTTC; CDR3: CATILQGSYNEQFF
length: 17; D: TRBD2; V: TRBV27; J: TRBJ2-5; size: NA; DNA: TGTGCCAGCAGTGTTATGGGACTAGCGGGGGGCCAAGAGACCCAGTACTTC; CDR3: CASSVMGLAGGQETQYF
length: 13; D: NA; V: TRBV5-5; J: TRBJ1-2; size: many; DNA: TGTGCCAGCAGCTTGGAAGCCCTGGGGGGCTACACCTTC; CDR3: CASSLEALGGYTF
length: 12; D: NA; V: TRBV6-5; J: TRBJ2-7; size: many; DNA: TGTGCCAGCAGAACGAACCCCAGCGAGCAGTACTTC; CDR3: CASRTNPSEQYF
length: 14; D: NA; V: TRBV5-1; J: TRBJ2-2; size: NA; DNA: TGCGCCAGCAGCTTGGAAGGGAGGACCGGGGAGCTGTTTTTT; CDR3: CASSLEGRTGELFF
length: 17; D: TRBD2; V: TRBV7-2; J: TRBJ2-3; size: many; DNA: TGTGCCAGCAGCCCTCGGATAGCGGGGATATACACAGATACGCAGTATTTT; CDR3: CASSPRIAGIYTDTQYF
length: 13; D: TRBD1; V: TRBV10-3; J: TRBJ1-4; size: many; DNA: TGTGCCATTCAGGGGGCTGCTAATGAAAAACTGTTTTTT; CDR3: CAIQGAANEKLFF
length: 15; D: TRBD2; V: TRBV3-1; J: TRBJ2-5; size: many; DNA: TGTGCCAGCAGCCCCCGGACTAGCGGAGTCAAGACCCAGTACTTC; CDR3: CASSPRTSGVKTQYF
length: 17; D: TRBD2; V: TRBV5-1; J: TRBJ2-1; size: many; DNA: TGCGCCAGCAGCCCTTGGTCTAGCGGGGGCTCCTACAATGAGCAGTTCTTC; CDR3: CASSPWSSGGSYNEQFF
length: 15; D: NA; V: TRBV6-1; J: TRBJ1-5; size: few; DNA: TGTGCCAGCAGTGAGGGGCCGTGGGCTAATCAGCCCCAGCATTTT; CDR3: CASSEGPWANQPQHF